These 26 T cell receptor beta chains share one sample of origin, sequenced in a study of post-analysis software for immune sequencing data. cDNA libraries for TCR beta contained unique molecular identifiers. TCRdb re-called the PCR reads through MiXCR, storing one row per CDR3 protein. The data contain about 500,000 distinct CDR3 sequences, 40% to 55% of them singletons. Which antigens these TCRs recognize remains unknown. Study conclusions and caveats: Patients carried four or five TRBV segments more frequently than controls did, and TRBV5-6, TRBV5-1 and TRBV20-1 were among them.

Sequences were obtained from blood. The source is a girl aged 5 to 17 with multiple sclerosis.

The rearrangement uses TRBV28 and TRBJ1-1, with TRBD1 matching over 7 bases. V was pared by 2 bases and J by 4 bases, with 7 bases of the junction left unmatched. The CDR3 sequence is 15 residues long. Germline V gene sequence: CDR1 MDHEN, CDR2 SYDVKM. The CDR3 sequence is CASSLKGAGSTEAFF. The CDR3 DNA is TGTGCCAGCAGTTTAAAGGGGGCAGGCAGCACTGAAGCTTTCTTT.

The CDR3 loop reads CASSLVSGTKEQYF. CDR3 sequence (DNA): TGTGCCAGCAGCTTGGTTTCAGGGACGAAGGAGCAGTACTTC. The chain combines TRBV5-6 with TRBJ2-5, with D possibly being TRBD1 or TRBD2 (5 bases each). The germline gives CDR1 SGHDT, CDR2 YYEEEE. CDR3 length: 14 amino acids. Trimming left V 0 bases short and J 11 bases short, with 17 bases between.

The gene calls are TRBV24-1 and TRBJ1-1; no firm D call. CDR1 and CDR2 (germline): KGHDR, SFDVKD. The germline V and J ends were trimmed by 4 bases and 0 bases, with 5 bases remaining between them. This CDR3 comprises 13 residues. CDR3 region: CATSDNMNTEAFF. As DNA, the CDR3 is TGTGCCACCAGTGACAACATGAACACTGAAGCTTTCTTT.

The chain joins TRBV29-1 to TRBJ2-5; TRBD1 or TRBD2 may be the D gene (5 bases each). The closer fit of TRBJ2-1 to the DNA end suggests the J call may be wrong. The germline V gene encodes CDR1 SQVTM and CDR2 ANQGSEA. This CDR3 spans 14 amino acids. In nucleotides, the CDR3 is TGCAGCGTTGGTTTCCCGGGGACCCAAGAGACCCAGTTCTTC. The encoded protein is CSVGFPGTQETQFF.

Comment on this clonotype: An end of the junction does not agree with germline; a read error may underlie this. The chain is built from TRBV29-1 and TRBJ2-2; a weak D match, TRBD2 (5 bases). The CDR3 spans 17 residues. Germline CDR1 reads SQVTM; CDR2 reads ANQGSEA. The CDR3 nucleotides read TGCAGCGCTCACGATCGAGGACCGATGGAGCTCACCGGGGAGCGGTTTTTT. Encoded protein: CSAHDRGPMELTGERFF.

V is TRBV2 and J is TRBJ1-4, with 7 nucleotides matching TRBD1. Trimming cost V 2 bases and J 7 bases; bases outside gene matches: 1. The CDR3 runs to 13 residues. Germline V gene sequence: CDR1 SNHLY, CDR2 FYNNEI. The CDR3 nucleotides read TGTGCCAGCAGTGAACAGGGGGGTGAAAAACTGTTTTTT. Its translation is CASSEQGGEKLFF.

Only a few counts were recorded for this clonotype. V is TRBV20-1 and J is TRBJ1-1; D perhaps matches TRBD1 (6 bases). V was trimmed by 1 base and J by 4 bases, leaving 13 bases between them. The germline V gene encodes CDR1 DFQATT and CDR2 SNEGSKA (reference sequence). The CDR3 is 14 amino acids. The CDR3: CSARGGGGGTEAFF. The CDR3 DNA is TGCAGTGCTAGAGGGGGGGGCGGGGGCACTGAAGCTTTCTTT.

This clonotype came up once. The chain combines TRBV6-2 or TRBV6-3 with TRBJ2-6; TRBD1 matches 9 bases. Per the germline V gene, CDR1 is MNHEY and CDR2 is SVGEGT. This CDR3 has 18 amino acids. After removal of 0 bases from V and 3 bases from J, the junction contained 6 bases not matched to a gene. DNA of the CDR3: TGTGCCAGCAGTTACTCGTATAACAGGGGGCGTGGGGCCAACGTCCTGACTTTC. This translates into CASSYSYNRGRGANVLTF.

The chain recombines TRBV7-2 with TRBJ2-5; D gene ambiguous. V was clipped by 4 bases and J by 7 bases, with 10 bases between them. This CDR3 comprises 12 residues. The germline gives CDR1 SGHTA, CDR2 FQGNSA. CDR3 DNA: TGTGCCAGCAGCTCGGACCTGGGGACCCAGTACTTC. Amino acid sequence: CASSSDLGTQYF.

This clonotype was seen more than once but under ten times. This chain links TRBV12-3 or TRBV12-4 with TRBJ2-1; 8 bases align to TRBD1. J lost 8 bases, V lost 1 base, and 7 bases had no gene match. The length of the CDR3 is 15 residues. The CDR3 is CASSLDQGASHEQFF. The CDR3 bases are TGTGCCAGCAGTTTAGACCAGGGGGCGTCCCATGAGCAGTTCTTC.

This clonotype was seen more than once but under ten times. The CDR3 DNA reads as TGCGCCAGCAGCCAAGAGGGCCCCCTAGAAAAACTGTTTTTT. This gives the protein CASSQEGPLEKLFF. V is TRBV4-1 and J is TRBJ1-4, with D uncertain. CDR3 size: 14 residues. V lost 0 bases to trimming and J lost 8 bases, with 10 bases between them. CDR1 is MGHRA and CDR2 is YSYEKL in the germline V gene.

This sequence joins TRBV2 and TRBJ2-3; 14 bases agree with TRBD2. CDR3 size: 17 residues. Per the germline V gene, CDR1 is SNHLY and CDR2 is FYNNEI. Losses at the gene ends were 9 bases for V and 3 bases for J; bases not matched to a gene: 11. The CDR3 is CASPGTSGSSRTDTQYF. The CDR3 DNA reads TGTGCCAGTCCCGGGACTAGCGGGAGTTCTAGGACAGATACGCAGTATTTT.

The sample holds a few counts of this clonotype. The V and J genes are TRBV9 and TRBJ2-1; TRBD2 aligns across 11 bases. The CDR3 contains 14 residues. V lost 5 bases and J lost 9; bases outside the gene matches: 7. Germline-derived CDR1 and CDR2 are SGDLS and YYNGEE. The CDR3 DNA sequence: TGTGCCAGCAGATCACTAGCGGGAGAGGGTGAGCAGTTCTTC. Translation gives CASRSLAGEGEQFF.

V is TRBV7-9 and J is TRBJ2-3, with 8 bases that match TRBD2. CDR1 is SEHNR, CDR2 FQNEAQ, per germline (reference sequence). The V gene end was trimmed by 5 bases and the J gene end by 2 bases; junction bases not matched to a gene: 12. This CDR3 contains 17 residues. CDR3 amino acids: CASSPPREGGDTDTQYF. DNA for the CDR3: TGTGCCAGCAGCCCCCCTCGGGAGGGCGGGGACACAGATACGCAGTATTTT.

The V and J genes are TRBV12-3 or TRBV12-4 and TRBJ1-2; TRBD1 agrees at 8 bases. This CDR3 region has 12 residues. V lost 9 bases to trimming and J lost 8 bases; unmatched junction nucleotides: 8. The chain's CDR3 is CARAFRGRGYTF. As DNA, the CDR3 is TGTGCCAGGGCCTTCAGGGGGCGCGGCTACACCTTC.

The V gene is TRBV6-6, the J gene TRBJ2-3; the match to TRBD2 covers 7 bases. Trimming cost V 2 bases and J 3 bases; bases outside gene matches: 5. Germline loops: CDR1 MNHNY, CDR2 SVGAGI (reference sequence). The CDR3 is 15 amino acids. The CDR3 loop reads CASSYAGEGTDTQYF. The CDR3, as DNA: TGTGCCAGCAGTTACGCGGGAGAGGGGACAGATACGCAGTATTTT.

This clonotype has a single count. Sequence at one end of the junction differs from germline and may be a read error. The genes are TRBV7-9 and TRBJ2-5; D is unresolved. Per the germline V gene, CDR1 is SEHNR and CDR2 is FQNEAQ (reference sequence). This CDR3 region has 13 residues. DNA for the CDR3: TGTGCCGGCAGCCCGAACCACCAAGAGACCCAGTACTTC. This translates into CAGSPNHQETQYF.

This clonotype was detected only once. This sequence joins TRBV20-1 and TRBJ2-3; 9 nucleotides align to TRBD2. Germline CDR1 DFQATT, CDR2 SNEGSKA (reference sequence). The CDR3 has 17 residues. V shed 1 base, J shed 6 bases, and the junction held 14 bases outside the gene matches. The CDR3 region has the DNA TGCAGTGCTAGAGGTTCGGGTAGCGGGAGAGGTAGTGATACGCAGTATTTT. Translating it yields CSARGSGSGRGSDTQYF.

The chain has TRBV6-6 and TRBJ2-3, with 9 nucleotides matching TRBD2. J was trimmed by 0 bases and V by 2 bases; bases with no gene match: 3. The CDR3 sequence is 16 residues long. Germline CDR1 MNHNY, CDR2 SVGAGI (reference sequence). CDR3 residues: CASSYLLAGSTDTQYF. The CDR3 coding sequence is TGTGCCAGCAGTTACCTCCTAGCGGGGAGCACAGATACGCAGTATTTT.

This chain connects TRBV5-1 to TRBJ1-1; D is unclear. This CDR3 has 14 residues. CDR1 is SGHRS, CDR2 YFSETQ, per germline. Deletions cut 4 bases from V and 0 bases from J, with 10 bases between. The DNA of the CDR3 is TGCGCCAGCAGCCGCACATCCGTGAACACTGAAGCTTTCTTT. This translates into CASSRTSVNTEAFF.

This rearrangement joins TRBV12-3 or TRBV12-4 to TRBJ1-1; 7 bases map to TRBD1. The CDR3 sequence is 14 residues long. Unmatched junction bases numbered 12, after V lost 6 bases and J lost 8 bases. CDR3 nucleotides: TGTGCCAGCAGCCTGGGACAGAATCTAGACGAAGCTTTCTTT. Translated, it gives CASSLGQNLDEAFF.

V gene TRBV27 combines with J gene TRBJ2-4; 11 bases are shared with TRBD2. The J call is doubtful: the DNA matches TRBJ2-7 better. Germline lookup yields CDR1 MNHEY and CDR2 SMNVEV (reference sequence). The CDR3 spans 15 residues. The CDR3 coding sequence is TGTGCCAGCAGTTCACTAGCGGGAGTAACCTACGAGCAGTACTTC. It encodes CASSSLAGVTYEQYF.

In nucleotides, the CDR3 is TGTGCCAGCAGTGAAAGCAGGGGGCAGTACTTC. This encodes CASSESRGQYF. V gene TRBV12-3 or TRBV12-4 combines with J gene TRBJ2-5; 7 bases fit TRBD1. Trimming cost V 5 bases and J 11 bases; bases outside gene matches: 5. The length of the CDR3 is 11 residues.

The CDR3 sequence: CASSSTAGELFF. CDR3 nucleotides: TGTGCCAGCAGCTCAACAGCCGGGGAGCTGTTTTTT. The gene calls are TRBV7-2 and TRBJ2-2; D unclear. Germline V gene lookup returns CDR1 SGHTA and CDR2 FQGNSA. With 4 bases removed from V and 6 bases from J, the gap between germline ends came to 6 bases. The CDR3 runs 12 residues.

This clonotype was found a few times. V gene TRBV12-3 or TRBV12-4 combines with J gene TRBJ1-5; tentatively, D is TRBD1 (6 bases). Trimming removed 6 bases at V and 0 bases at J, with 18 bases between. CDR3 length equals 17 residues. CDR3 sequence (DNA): TGTGCCAGCAGCCCCCGGACAGCTTGGGATAGCAATCAGCCCCAGCATTTT. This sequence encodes CASSPRTAWDSNQPQHF.

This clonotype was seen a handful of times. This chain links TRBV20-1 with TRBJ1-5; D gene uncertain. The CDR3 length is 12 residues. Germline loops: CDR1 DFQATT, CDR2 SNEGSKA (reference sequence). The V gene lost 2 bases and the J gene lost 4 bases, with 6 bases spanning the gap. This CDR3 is CSARYGNQPQHF. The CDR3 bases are TGCAGTGCTAGATATGGTAATCAGCCCCAGCATTTT.